This TCR beta chain was retrieved from a study of siplizumab effects on memory and regulatory T cells. About this clone: The antigen is not known.

Broader study findings: Whether proliferating Tregs in siplizumab cultures suppress was not functionally confirmed. The majority of clones, roughly 75-95% of proliferating CD4+ or CD8+ clones, lacked an assignable naive or memory phenotype. A minor fraction of alloreactive clones, and no more, mapped to unstimulated subsets. In unstimulated cells, naive T cells appeared more diverse than memory T cells and seemed major alloresponse contributors.

This CDR3 comprises 18 residues. In germline, CDR1 is SQVTM, CDR2 ANQGSEA. The ends lost 3 bases at V and 5 bases at J; junction bases unmatched: 17. The table came from immunoSEQ multiplex PCR; TCRdb's copy has only in-frame clones and leaves some out. The sample lists roughly 100,000 clones, roughly 92% occurring once. Sequencing was carried out using Tregs sorted from blood. This rearrangement joins TRBV29-1 to TRBJ2-3, with TRBD2 matching 10 bases. The receptor comes from a human donor in good health. The CDR3 nucleotides are TGCAGCGTTGATGGTAGCGGGAGGAAGGGAGGGGGCTTAGATACGCAGTATTTT. It translates to CSVDGSGRKGGGLDTQYF.